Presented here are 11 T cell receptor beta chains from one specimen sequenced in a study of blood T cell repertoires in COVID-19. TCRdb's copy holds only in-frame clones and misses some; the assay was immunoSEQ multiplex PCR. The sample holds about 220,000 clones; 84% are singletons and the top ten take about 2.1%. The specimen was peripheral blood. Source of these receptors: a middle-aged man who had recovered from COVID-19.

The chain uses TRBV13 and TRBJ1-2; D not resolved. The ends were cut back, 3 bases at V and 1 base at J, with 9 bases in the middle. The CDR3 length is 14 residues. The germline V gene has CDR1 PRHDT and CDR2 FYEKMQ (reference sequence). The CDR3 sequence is CASSFNSLNYGYTF. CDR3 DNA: TGTGCCAGCAGCTTCAACAGTCTTAACTATGGCTACACCTTC.

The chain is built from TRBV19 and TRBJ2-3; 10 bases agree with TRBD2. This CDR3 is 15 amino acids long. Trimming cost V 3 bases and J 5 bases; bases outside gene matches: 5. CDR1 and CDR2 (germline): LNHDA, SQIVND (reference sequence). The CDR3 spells CASSIEASGRDTQYF. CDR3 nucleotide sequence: TGTGCCAGTAGTATTGAGGCTAGCGGGAGAGATACGCAGTATTTT.

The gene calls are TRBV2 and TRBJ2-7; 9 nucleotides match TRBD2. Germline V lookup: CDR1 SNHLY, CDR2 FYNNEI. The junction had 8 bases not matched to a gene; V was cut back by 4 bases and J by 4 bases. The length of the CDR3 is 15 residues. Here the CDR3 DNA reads TGTGCCAGCAGTGCCCGCCCGCGGGGGGGTTACGAGCAGTACTTC. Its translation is CASSARPRGGYEQYF.

CDR3 amino acids: CASRRLAGGTDTQYF. In DNA form, the CDR3 reads TGTGCCAGCAGGCGACTAGCGGGGGGCACAGATACGCAGTATTTT. This rearrangement joins TRBV7-6 to TRBJ2-3; 12 bases agree with TRBD2. The V gene's germline CDR1 is SGHVS and CDR2 FNYEAQ. This CDR3 is built from 15 residues. V shed 6 bases, J shed 1 base, and the junction held 2 bases outside the gene matches.

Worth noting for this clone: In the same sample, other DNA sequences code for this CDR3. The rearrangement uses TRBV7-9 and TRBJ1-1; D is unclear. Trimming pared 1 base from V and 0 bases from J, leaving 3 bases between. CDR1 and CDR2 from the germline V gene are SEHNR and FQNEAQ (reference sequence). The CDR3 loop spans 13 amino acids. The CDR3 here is CASSLDMNTEAFF. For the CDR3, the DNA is TGTGCCAGCAGCTTAGATATGAACACTGAAGCTTTCTTT.

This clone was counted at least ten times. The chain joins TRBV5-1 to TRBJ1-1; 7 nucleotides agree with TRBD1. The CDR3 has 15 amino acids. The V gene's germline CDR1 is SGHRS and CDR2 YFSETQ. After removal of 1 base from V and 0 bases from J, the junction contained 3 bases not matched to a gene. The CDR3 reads CASSLFGTVNTEAFF. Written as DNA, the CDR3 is TGCGCCAGCAGCTTGTTTGGGACAGTGAACACTGAAGCTTTCTTT.

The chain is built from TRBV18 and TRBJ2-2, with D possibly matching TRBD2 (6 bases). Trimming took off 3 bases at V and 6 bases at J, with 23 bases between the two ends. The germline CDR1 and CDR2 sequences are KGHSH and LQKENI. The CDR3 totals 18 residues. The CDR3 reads CASSPTNGAFAGPGELFF. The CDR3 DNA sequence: TGTGCCAGCTCACCGACTAACGGGGCGTTCGCGGGGCCCGGGGAGCTGTTTTTT. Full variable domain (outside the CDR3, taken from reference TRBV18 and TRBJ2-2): NAGVMQNPRHLVRRRGQEARLRCSPMKGHSHVYWYRQLPEEGLKFMVYLQKENIIDESGMPKERFSAEFPKEGPSILRIQQVVRGDSAAYFCASSPTNGAFAGPGELFFGEGSRLTVL.

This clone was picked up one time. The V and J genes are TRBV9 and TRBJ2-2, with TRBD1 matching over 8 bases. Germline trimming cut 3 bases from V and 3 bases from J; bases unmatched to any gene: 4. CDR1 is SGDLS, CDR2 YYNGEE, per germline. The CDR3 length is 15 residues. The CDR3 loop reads CASSAGTGDTGELFF. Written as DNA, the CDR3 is TGTGCCAGCAGCGCGGGGACAGGAGACACCGGGGAGCTGTTTTTT. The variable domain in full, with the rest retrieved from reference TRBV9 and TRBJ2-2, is DSGVTQTPKHLITATGQRVTLRCSPRSGDLSVYWYQQSLDQGLQFLIQYYNGEERAKGNILERFSAQQFPDLHSELNLSSLELGDSALYFCASSAGTGDTGELFFGEGSRLTVL.

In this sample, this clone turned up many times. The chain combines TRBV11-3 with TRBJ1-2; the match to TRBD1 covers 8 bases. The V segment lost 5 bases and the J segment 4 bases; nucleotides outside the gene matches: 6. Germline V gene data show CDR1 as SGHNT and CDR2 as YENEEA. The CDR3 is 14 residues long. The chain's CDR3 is CASSQGTGRYGYTF. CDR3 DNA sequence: TGTGCCAGCAGCCAGGGGACAGGACGCTATGGCTACACCTTC.

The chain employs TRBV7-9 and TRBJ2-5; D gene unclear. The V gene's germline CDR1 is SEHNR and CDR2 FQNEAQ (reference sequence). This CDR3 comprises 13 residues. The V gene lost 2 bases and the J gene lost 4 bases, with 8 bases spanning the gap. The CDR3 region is CASSLYNTETQYF. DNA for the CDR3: TGTGCCAGCAGCTTATATAACACAGAGACCCAGTACTTC.

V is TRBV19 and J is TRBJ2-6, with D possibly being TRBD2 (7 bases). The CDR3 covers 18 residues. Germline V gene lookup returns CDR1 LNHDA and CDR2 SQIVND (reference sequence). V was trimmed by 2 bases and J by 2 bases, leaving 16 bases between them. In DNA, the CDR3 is TGTGCCAGTAGTATATGGAGTTCGGGGGGCGCTGGGGCCAACGTCCTGACTTTC. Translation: CASSIWSSGGAGANVLTF.